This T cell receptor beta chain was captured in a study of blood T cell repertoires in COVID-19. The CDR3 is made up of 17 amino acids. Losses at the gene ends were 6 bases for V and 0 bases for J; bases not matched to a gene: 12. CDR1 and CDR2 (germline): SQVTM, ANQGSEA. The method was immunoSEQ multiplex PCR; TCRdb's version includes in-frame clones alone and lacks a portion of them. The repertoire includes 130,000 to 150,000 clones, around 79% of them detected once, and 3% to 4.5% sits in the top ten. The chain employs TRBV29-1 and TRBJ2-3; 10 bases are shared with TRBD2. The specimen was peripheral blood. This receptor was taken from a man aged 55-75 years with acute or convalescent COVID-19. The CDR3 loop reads CSVCPITSGTSTDTQYF. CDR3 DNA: TGCAGCGTGTGCCCGATAACTAGCGGGACGAGCACAGATACGCAGTATTTT.